In this sample, the clone carrying this T cell receptor beta chain turned up many times. This specimen comes from a study of T cells in Graves' hyperthyroidism and ophthalmopathy. Researchers took RNA transcripts and amplified the TCR beta CDR3 regions from them. Initially, a first-round RT-PCR of the TCR CDR3 employed the HTBI primer set. TCRdb re-called the multiplex PCR reads through MiXCR, storing one row per CDR3 protein. Found here are about 570,000 distinct CDR3 sequences, around 13% of them singletons; the top ten hold around 13%. The V gene lost 5 bases and the J gene lost 5 bases, with 15 bases spanning the gap. Germline CDR1 reads MNHNS; CDR2 reads SASEGT. The length of the CDR3 is 15 residues. Stable hyperthyroidism: no ophthalmopathy progression over 18 months of follow-up.

This receptor was obtained from a woman aged 40 to 50 with Graves' hyperthyroidism. Sequenced: blood. The chain joins TRBV6-1 to TRBJ2-2, with a possible D match to TRBD2 (5 bases). In DNA, the CDR3 is TGTGCCAGCAGTTTACACGGGCGAGGGACCGGGGAGCTGTTTTTT. Translation: CASSLHGRGTGELFF.